The 20 T cell receptor beta chains listed next were all sequenced from one sample in a study of control samples from healthy donors and cancer patients. The method was immunoSEQ multiplex PCR; TCRdb's version includes in-frame clones alone and lacks a portion of them. The sample lists roughly 50,000 clones, roughly nine tenths occurring once. The sequenced sample consisted of PBMCs. Source of these receptors: a man aged 30 to 45 with colorectal cancer.

This clone appeared a few times. The sample carries other DNA sequences with the same CDR3. The genes are TRBV6-6 and TRBJ1-6; D is undetermined. Per germline, CDR1 MNHNY and CDR2 SVGAGI (reference sequence). The CDR3 length is 12 residues. V was trimmed by 3 bases and J by 8 bases, leaving 5 bases between them. The CDR3 spells CASSYVDSPLHF. DNA for the CDR3: TGTGCCAGCAGTTATGTGGATTCACCCCTCCACTTT.

This clone was seen more than once but under ten times. This rearrangement joins TRBV2 to TRBJ2-7, with 7 positions matching TRBD2. The length of the CDR3 is 12 residues. CDR1 SNHLY and CDR2 FYNNEI come from the germline V gene. Trimming took 6 bases from V and 3 from J; bases not matched to a gene: 2. This chain's CDR3 is CASRGGGYEQYF. DNA for the CDR3: TGTGCCAGCAGAGGCGGGGGCTACGAGCAGTACTTC.

This chain connects TRBV5-1 to TRBJ2-7, with D perhaps TRBD1 (6 bases). CDR1 and CDR2 from the germline V gene are SGHRS and YFSETQ. V was shortened by 4 bases and J by 3 bases, with 11 bases between the two germline ends. The CDR3 spans 13 residues. CDR3 sequence (DNA): TGCGCCAGCAGCCCGGGCAGGGGCTACGAGCAGTACTTC. Translation: CASSPGRGYEQYF.

The rearrangement joins TRBV30 to TRBJ2-7; no firm D call. The CDR3 contains 12 residues. In germline, CDR1 is GTSNPN, CDR2 SVGIG (reference sequence). V was clipped by 3 bases and J by 2 bases, with 8 bases between them. The CDR3 protein is CAWSADTYEQYF. The CDR3 nucleotides read TGTGCCTGGAGCGCAGACACCTACGAGCAGTACTTC. Full variable domain (remainder filled in from reference TRBV30 and TRBJ2-7): SQTIHQWPATLVQPVGSPLSLECTVEGTSNPNLYWYRQAAGRGLQLLFYSVGIGQISSEVPQNLSASRPQDRQFILSSKKLLLSDSGFYLCAWSADTYEQYFGPGTRLTVT.

The chain carries TRBV24-1 and TRBJ2-1; D is uncertain. Germline loops: CDR1 KGHDR, CDR2 SFDVKD. Trimming pared 3 bases from V and 7 bases from J, leaving 15 bases between. The CDR3 runs to 15 residues. This CDR3 is CATSDPSAEINEQFF. DNA for the CDR3: TGTGCCACCAGTGATCCCTCGGCGGAGATTAATGAGCAGTTCTTC.

The chain links TRBV18 to TRBJ1-1, with 8 bases identical to TRBD1. V shed 4 bases and J 9 bases; nucleotides not matched to a gene: 7. The CDR3 runs to 13 residues. The germline gives CDR1 KGHSH, CDR2 LQKENI. CDR3 DNA: TGTGCCAGCTCACAGAAACAGGGGGTTCAAGCTTTCTTT. This codes for CASSQKQGVQAFF.

The chain couples TRBV5-4 to TRBJ1-6, with 7 bases aligning to TRBD1. After removal of 1 base from V and 8 bases from J, the junction contained 6 bases not matched to a gene. The CDR3 sequence is 15 residues long. Germline lookup yields CDR1 SGHNT and CDR2 YYREEE (reference sequence). CDR3 nucleotide sequence: TGTGCCAGCAGCTTGTGGGCAGGGGGGGATTCACCCCTCCACTTT. Translated, it gives CASSLWAGGDSPLHF.

V is TRBV7-6 and J is TRBJ1-1; D perhaps matches TRBD1 (6 bases). V was clipped by 1 base and J by 5 bases, with 11 bases between them. The V gene's germline CDR1 is SGHVS and CDR2 FNYEAQ. The CDR3 sequence is 14 residues long. CDR3 region: CASSLGGGRTEAFF. The CDR3 coding sequence is TGTGCCAGCAGCTTAGGAGGGGGGAGGACTGAAGCTTTCTTT.

The genes are TRBV12-5 and TRBJ2-1; 12 positions agree with TRBD2. CDR1 and CDR2 (germline): LGHNT, FRNRAP. CDR3 size: 17 residues. V lost 0 bases, J lost 5 bases, and 5 bases stayed unmatched. The CDR3 reads CASGLVRLAGGDNEQFF. The CDR3 DNA sequence: TGTGCTAGTGGTTTGGTTCGGCTAGCGGGGGGGGACAATGAGCAGTTCTTC.

The chain joins TRBV6-1 to TRBJ2-7, with 10 bases aligning to TRBD2. CDR3 length equals 15 residues. V lost 3 bases to trimming and J lost 2 bases; unmatched junction nucleotides: 4. Germline V lookup: CDR1 MNHNS, CDR2 SASEGT. CDR3 amino acids: CASSDGLAGAYEQYV. The DNA for the CDR3 is TGTGCCAGCAGTGATGGGCTAGCGGGGGCCTACGAGCAGTACGTC.

This chain connects TRBV5-1 to TRBJ1-1; D may be TRBD1 (5 bases). Looked up from germline, CDR1 is SGHRS and CDR2 is YFSETQ. The CDR3 length is 13 residues. V was cut by 0 bases and J by 7 bases, with 10 bases left in between. The CDR3 sequence: CASSLERGGEAFF. CDR3 coding DNA: TGCGCCAGCAGCTTGGAAAGGGGAGGTGAAGCTTTCTTT.

V gene TRBV5-4 combines with J gene TRBJ1-2; D remains ambiguous. The CDR3 length is 14 residues. Trimming stripped 4 bases from V and 4 bases from J, with 14 bases between. Germline V lookup: CDR1 SGHNT, CDR2 YYREEE (reference sequence). CDR3 sequence: CASSLRSSLYGYTF. The CDR3 nucleotides are TGTGCCAGCAGCCTTAGGAGCTCTCTCTATGGCTACACCTTC.

The rearrangement uses TRBV19 and TRBJ1-2; unclear D gene. Germline V gene data show CDR1 as LNHDA and CDR2 as SQIVND (reference sequence). V was clipped by 5 bases and J by 4 bases, with 17 bases between them. This CDR3 is built from 15 residues. The CDR3 reads CASSAPGRSSYGYTF. The CDR3 coding sequence is TGTGCCAGTAGTGCTCCGGGCCGTTCGAGCTATGGCTACACCTTC.

The chain links TRBV29-1 to TRBJ1-2; D gene ambiguous. The V gene's germline CDR1 is SQVTM and CDR2 ANQGSEA. The ends were cut back, 2 bases at V and 2 bases at J, with 15 bases in the middle. The CDR3 length is 15 residues. CDR3 residues: CSVEKDGEENYGYTF. In DNA form, the CDR3 reads TGCAGCGTTGAAAAGGATGGGGAGGAAAACTATGGCTACACCTTC.

This clone was detected once. This chain connects TRBV30 to TRBJ2-3; D not resolved. Looked up from germline, CDR1 is GTSNPN and CDR2 is SVGIG (reference sequence). This CDR3 is 11 amino acids long. V lost 5 bases, J lost 5 bases, and 8 bases lay in between. The CDR3 loop reads CAWGGVDTQYF. DNA for the CDR3: TGTGCCTGGGGCGGAGTAGATACGCAGTATTTT.

This clone has a single count. V and J are TRBV11-2 and TRBJ2-3, with no clear D. The CDR3 spans 15 residues. V lost 3 bases and J 7 bases, leaving 17 bases between the germline ends. CDR1 SGHAT and CDR2 FQNNGV come from the germline V gene. The CDR3 DNA reads as TGTGCCAGCAGCTTCACCGAACACCCCATGTATACGCAGTATTTT. Protein sequence: CASSFTEHPMYTQYF.

V usage is TRBV11-2 and J usage is TRBJ1-2; D may be TRBD1 (6 bases). The CDR3 sequence is 18 residues long. V lost 4 bases to trimming and J lost 1 base, with 22 bases between them. Germline CDR1 SGHAT, CDR2 FQNNGV. The CDR3 region is CASSSDWNLMDSNYGYTF. For the CDR3, the DNA is TGTGCCAGCAGCTCTGATTGGAACTTAATGGACAGTAACTATGGCTACACCTTC.

This chain connects TRBV5-6 to TRBJ2-4; 8 bases agree with TRBD2. V dropped 0 bases and J dropped 4; count of bases not matched to a gene: 6. This CDR3 region has 16 residues. The germline CDR1 and CDR2 sequences are SGHDT and YYEEEE. CDR3 nucleotide sequence: TGTGCCAGCAGCTTGGGGATTAGCGGGGTGAAAAACATTCAGTACTTC. This translates into CASSLGISGVKNIQYF.

The genes are TRBV7-9 and TRBJ2-5; D gene unclear. Per the germline V gene, CDR1 is SEHNR and CDR2 is FQNEAQ (reference sequence). The germline V and J ends were trimmed by 5 bases and 3 bases, with 10 bases remaining between them. The CDR3 covers 13 residues. The CDR3 region is CASSPAVEETQYF. The CDR3 DNA sequence: TGTGCCAGCAGCCCCGCCGTCGAAGAGACCCAGTACTTC.

The V gene is TRBV10-3, the J gene TRBJ2-5; no clear D. Trimming shortened V by 0 bases and J by 5 bases, and 1 base separated the two germline ends. This CDR3 contains 11 residues. Per the germline V gene, CDR1 is ENHRY and CDR2 is SYGVKD. The CDR3 region is CAISESETQYF. CDR3 DNA sequence: TGTGCCATCAGTGAGTCGGAGACCCAGTACTTC.